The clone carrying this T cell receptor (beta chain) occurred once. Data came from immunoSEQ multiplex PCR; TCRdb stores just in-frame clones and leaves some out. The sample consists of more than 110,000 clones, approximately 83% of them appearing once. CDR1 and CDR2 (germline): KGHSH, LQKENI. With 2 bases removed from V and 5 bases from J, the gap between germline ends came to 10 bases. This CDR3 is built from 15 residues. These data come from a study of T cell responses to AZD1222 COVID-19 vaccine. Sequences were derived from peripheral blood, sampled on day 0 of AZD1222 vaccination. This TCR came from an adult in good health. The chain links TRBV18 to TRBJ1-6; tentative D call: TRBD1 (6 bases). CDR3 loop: CASSPGQGNNSPLHF. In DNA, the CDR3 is TGTGCCAGCTCACCAGGCCAGGGGAATAATTCACCCCTCCACTTT.